This T cell receptor beta chain was sequenced in a study of T and B cells in COVID-19 patients. About the research overall: Median age was about 30 years in the recovered cohort and about 67 years in the active-infection cohort. Critical illness requiring mechanical ventilation or extracorporeal membrane oxygenation affected 12 of 20 active-infection patients.

The CDR3 has 16 amino acids. V gave up 6 bases and J gave up 0 bases; unmatched junction bases: 7. Study-level results: Patients with COVID-19 reportedly showed strongly skewed T cell receptor beta variable and joining gene usage.

BIOMED2 TRB-A/B primer pools were used in multiplex TRB PCR. From the multiplex PCR reads, TCRdb called clonotypes with MiXCR, one entry per CDR3 protein. Among fewer than 9,500 distinct CDR3 sequences, 31% were seen once, and the ten largest hold about 22%. Regarding this clonotype: Its antigen is unidentified.

Each TRB amplification used roughly 220-550 ng of genomic DNA from blood. This chain connects TRBV12-3 or TRBV12-4 to TRBJ2-3; 9 nucleotides align to TRBD1. Material for sequencing was blood. The TCR was taken from a human donor who had recovered from COVID-19. The CDR3 DNA is TGTGCCAGCAGGCGACAGGGGGTACAAAGCACAGATACGCAGTATTTT. This translates into CASRRQGVQSTDTQYF.